The 21 T cell receptor beta chains below come from one sample, sequenced in a study of cytomegalovirus exposure and HLA in healthy donors. It was with 60 Vbeta and 13 Jbeta primers that the PCR ran. The table came from immunoSEQ multiplex PCR; TCRdb's copy has only in-frame clones and leaves some out. This table has about 150,000 clones, about 85% appearing once. Material: PBMCs. The source is a man in his fifties or sixties in good health and CMV-seropositive.

In this sample, this clone turned up a few times. This chain connects TRBV5-4 to TRBJ2-7; 7 nucleotides agree with TRBD2. V lost 3 bases, J lost 2 bases, and 8 bases stayed unmatched. Germline lookup yields CDR1 SGHNT and CDR2 YYREEE (reference sequence). This CDR3 spans 15 amino acids. The DNA for the CDR3 is TGTGCCAGCAGCTCGTACCGGGGGGAGGCCTACGAGCAGTACTTC. This gives the protein CASSSYRGEAYEQYF.

The rearrangement joins TRBV5-1 to TRBJ2-2, with a tentative D call TRBD2 (5 bases). Trimming left V 0 bases short and J 6 bases short, with 9 bases between. This CDR3 is 14 amino acids long. CDR1 and CDR2 (germline): SGHRS, YFSETQ. CDR3 DNA: TGCGCCAGCAGCTTGGCCGGGGATTCCGGGGAGCTGTTTTTT. This sequence encodes CASSLAGDSGELFF.

The chain uses TRBV11-3 and TRBJ1-5; 7 bases line up with TRBD1. This CDR3 is built from 16 residues. Germline V lookup: CDR1 SGHNT, CDR2 YENEEA. V was pared by 7 bases and J by 0 bases, with 9 bases of the junction left unmatched. The CDR3 loop reads CASTSGGPYSNQPQHF. The CDR3 DNA follows: TGTGCCAGCACCTCAGGGGGGCCTTATAGCAATCAGCCCCAGCATTTT.

The chain recombines TRBV7-9 with TRBJ1-1; maybe TRBD1 (5 bases). The V and J ends lost 3 bases and 1 base respectively, with 12 bases between them. Germline CDR1 reads SEHNR; CDR2 reads FQNEAQ (reference sequence). This CDR3 comprises 15 residues. For the CDR3, the DNA is TGTGCCAGCAGCTTTAGGGGCAGACAGAACACTGAAGCTTTCTTT. It is translated as CASSFRGRQNTEAFF.

V is TRBV5-4 and J is TRBJ2-1; 10 bases agree with TRBD2. This CDR3 is built from 15 residues. V lost 4 bases, J lost 5 bases, and 6 bases stayed unmatched. Germline CDR1 is SGHNT and CDR2 is YYREEE (reference sequence). CDR3 sequence: CASSTSSGSHNEQFF. The CDR3 bases are TGTGCCAGCAGCACCTCTAGCGGGAGTCACAATGAGCAGTTCTTC.

This clone was seen just once. This rearrangement joins TRBV4-1 to TRBJ1-5; D is unclear. V shed 1 base and J shed 5 bases, with 6 bases lying between them. The CDR3 runs to 13 residues. CDR1 is MGHRA and CDR2 is YSYEKL in the germline V gene. This CDR3 reads CASSQAGDQPQHF. CDR3 sequence (DNA): TGCGCCAGCAGCCAAGCGGGAGATCAGCCCCAGCATTTT.

This chain connects TRBV5-1 to TRBJ1-2; 8 nucleotides match TRBD1. The CDR3 sequence is 16 residues long. The ends lost 3 bases at V and 3 bases at J; junction bases unmatched: 10. CDR1 is SGHRS, CDR2 YFSETQ, per germline. This CDR3 reads CASSSGLTGVDYGYTF. DNA for the CDR3: TGCGCCAGCAGCTCGGGCTTGACAGGGGTCGACTATGGCTACACCTTC. The full variable domain, in which reference TRBV5-1 and TRBJ1-2 provide the parts outside the CDR3, is KAGVTQTPRYLIKTRGQQVTLSCSPISGHRSVSWYQQTPGQGLQFLFEYFSETQRNKGNFPGRFSGRQFSNSRSEMNVSTLELGDSALYLCASSSGLTGVDYGYTFGSGTRLTVV.

The V call is TRBV30, the J call TRBJ1-1, with 8 nucleotides matching TRBD1. The CDR3 loop spans 15 amino acids. Germline loops: CDR1 GTSNPN, CDR2 SVGIG (reference sequence). J was trimmed by 5 bases and V by 1 base; bases with no gene match: 9. In nucleotides, the CDR3 is TGTGCCTGGAGTGACCCGGACAGGGAATGGACTGAAGCTTTCTTT. Its translation: CAWSDPDREWTEAFF.

The chain recombines TRBV5-1 with TRBJ2-1; TRBD1 agrees at 8 bases. Germline V gene lookup returns CDR1 SGHRS and CDR2 YFSETQ. The CDR3 spans 16 residues. The V and J ends lost 0 bases and 0 bases, in that order; junction bases with no gene match: 2. This CDR3 is CASSLATGVSYNEQFF. The CDR3 coding sequence is TGCGCCAGCAGCTTGGCGACAGGGGTCTCCTACAATGAGCAGTTCTTC. The whole variable domain, remainder taken from reference TRBV5-1 and TRBJ2-1, is KAGVTQTPRYLIKTRGQQVTLSCSPISGHRSVSWYQQTPGQGLQFLFEYFSETQRNKGNFPGRFSGRQFSNSRSEMNVSTLELGDSALYLCASSLATGVSYNEQFFGPGTRLTVL.

The chain uses TRBV15 and TRBJ1-2; D is unclear. V was shortened by 1 base and J by 4 bases, with 7 bases between the two germline ends. This CDR3 contains 13 residues. Germline values: CDR1 LNHNV, CDR2 YYDKDF (reference sequence). CDR3 DNA sequence: TGTGCCACCAGCAGAGGAAAGCTCTATGGCTACACCTTC. Its protein is CATSRGKLYGYTF.

V usage is TRBV14 and J usage is TRBJ1-4; D not resolved. The ends were cut back, 2 bases at V and 5 bases at J, with 12 bases in the middle. The CDR3 is made up of 15 amino acids. The germline V gene has CDR1 SGHDN and CDR2 FVKESK. In DNA, the CDR3 is TGTGCCAGCAGCCAATTTCGAAACTTGAATGAAAAACTGTTTTTT. This gives the protein CASSQFRNLNEKLFF.

The CDR3 nucleotides are TGTGCCTGGTCGACCCAGGGTGGGGGGGCAAGGGGTCAGCCCCAGCATTTT. It translates to CAWSTQGGGARGQPQHF. The chain has TRBV30 and TRBJ1-5; possibly TRBD1 for D (6 bases). This CDR3 contains 17 residues. Germline assignment: CDR1 GTSNPN and CDR2 SVGIG (reference sequence). Trimming removed 5 bases at V and 6 bases at J, with 26 bases between.

The rearrangement links TRBV2 to TRBJ1-3; D unclear. Germline V lookup: CDR1 SNHLY, CDR2 FYNNEI. The CDR3 is made up of 12 amino acids. V was trimmed by 3 bases and J by 5 bases, leaving 5 bases between them. Here the CDR3 DNA reads TGTGCCAGCAGTGAGGGCAGAAACACCATATATTTT. This encodes CASSEGRNTIYF.

V and J are TRBV2 and TRBJ2-2, with a possible D match to TRBD2 (5 bases). Germline V gene data show CDR1 as SNHLY and CDR2 as FYNNEI. The CDR3 has 14 amino acids. V dropped 6 bases and J dropped 2 bases, with 10 bases sitting between them. The CDR3 DNA is TGTGCCAGCAGAAAGGACTTAAACACCGGGGAGCTGTTTTTT. As protein: CASRKDLNTGELFF. The full variable domain, with the rest looked up from reference TRBV2 and TRBJ2-2, is EPEVTQTPSHQVTQMGQEVILRCVPISNHLYFYWYRQILGQKVEFLVSFYNNEISEKSEIFDDQFSVERPDGSNFTLKIRSTKLEDSAMYFCASRKDLNTGELFFGEGSRLTVL.

This clone was recorded once. V usage is TRBV5-6 and J usage is TRBJ2-5; 8 nucleotides agree with TRBD1. The germline gives CDR1 SGHDT, CDR2 YYEEEE. Unmatched junction bases numbered 5, after V lost 5 bases and J lost 5 bases. The CDR3 totals 13 residues. The CDR3 spells CASSSRGLETQYF. In DNA form, the CDR3 reads TGTGCCAGCAGTAGCAGGGGGCTTGAGACCCAGTACTTC.

This clone has only a few counts. The CDR3 loop is CASSLDFEVHEQYF. The CDR3 nucleotides read TGCGCCAGCAGCTTGGATTTCGAGGTACACGAGCAGTACTTC. This chain links TRBV5-1 with TRBJ2-7; no clear D. The ends were cut back, 0 bases at V and 5 bases at J, with 12 bases in the middle. Germline CDR1 is SGHRS and CDR2 is YFSETQ. CDR3 length: 14 amino acids.

The sample holds a few counts of this clone. V usage is TRBV15 and J usage is TRBJ2-7, with D perhaps matching TRBD1 (5 bases). The CDR3 has 13 residues. Germline values: CDR1 LNHNV, CDR2 YYDKDF (reference sequence). V lost 4 bases and J lost 1, with 8 bases in between. CDR3 nucleotide sequence: TGTGCCACCAGCACCGGACAATCCTACGAGCAGTACTTC. Its translation is CATSTGQSYEQYF.

This chain links TRBV2 with TRBJ1-3; TRBD1 matches at 8 bases. Looked up from germline, CDR1 is SNHLY and CDR2 is FYNNEI. V was pared by 4 bases and J by 1 base, with 6 bases of the junction left unmatched. This CDR3 is 16 amino acids long. The CDR3 DNA sequence: TGTGCCAGCAGTGCCCGGACAGGGTTTTCTGGAAACACCATATATTTT. Residues: CASSARTGFSGNTIYF.

The CDR3 reads CASSLDIQGYEQYF. Here the CDR3 DNA reads TGTGCCAGCAGCTTAGATATACAGGGCTACGAGCAGTACTTC. V gene TRBV11-2 combines with J gene TRBJ2-7; TRBD1 is a possible D gene (6 bases). CDR1 is SGHAT, CDR2 FQNNGV, per germline. Trimming cost V 0 bases and J 3 bases, with 9 bases left between them. The CDR3 contains 14 residues.

The V call is TRBV7-9, the J call TRBJ1-1; tentatively, D is TRBD1 (6 bases). Trimming stripped 1 base from V and 10 bases from J, with 13 bases between. The CDR3 covers 13 residues. Germline V gives CDR1 SEHNR, CDR2 FQNEAQ (reference sequence). This chain's CDR3 is CASSLGGDRLAFF. CDR3 sequence (DNA): TGTGCCAGCAGCTTAGGAGGTGACAGGCTAGCTTTCTTT.

The chain combines TRBV29-1 with TRBJ1-2; a possible D gene is TRBD1 (6 bases). CDR1 SQVTM and CDR2 ANQGSEA come from the germline V gene. The CDR3 is 13 amino acids. With 4 bases removed from V and 5 bases from J, the gap between germline ends came to 14 bases. The CDR3 DNA is TGCAGCGTTGTATGGGGGCGCGGTTATGGCTACACCTTC. Protein: CSVVWGRGYGYTF.